This TCR beta chain stems from a study of siplizumab effects on memory and regulatory T cells. General study findings and limits: Roughly 75-96% of dividing CD4+ or CD8+ clones were without an attributable naive or memory phenotype.

Germline lookup yields CDR1 SNHLY and CDR2 FYNNEI. V was shortened by 6 bases and J by 9 bases, with 12 bases between the two germline ends. This CDR3 is 13 amino acids long. Method: immunoSEQ multiplex PCR; TCRdb's copy keeps in-frame clones and lacks some. The sample has 110,000 or so clones; 85% to 95% are singletons. As regards this clone: Its antigen is unidentified.

Sequenced sample: non-Treg CD4+ T cells sorted from blood. The chain carries TRBV2 and TRBJ1-6, with D possibly being TRBD1 (6 bases). The clonotype originates from a human donor in good health. The CDR3 is CASSLTGSSPLHF. CDR3 nucleotides: TGTGCCAGCAGCCTGACAGGCAGTTCACCCCTCCACTTT.